This passage covers 18 T cell receptor beta chains from one sample sequenced in a study of T cells in Graves' hyperthyroidism and ophthalmopathy. Amplified regions were TCR beta CDR3 sequences from RNA transcripts. Primed by the HTBI set, a first-round RT-PCR was run on the TCR CDR3. TCRdb independently ran MiXCR on the multiplex PCR reads; one entry per CDR3 protein. The table shows under 300,000 distinct CDR3 sequences, with about 25% occurring only once. Sequencing was performed on blood. Receptors were obtained from a man in his forties with Graves' hyperthyroidism that later progressed to Graves' ophthalmopathy.

This clonotype came up many times. This chain joins TRBV9 and TRBJ2-5; D is ambiguous. Between the trimmed V and J ends, which lost 4 bases and 0 bases, there was a span of 13 bases. Germline-derived CDR1 and CDR2 are SGDLS and YYNGEE. CDR3 size: 15 residues. The CDR3 DNA follows: TGTGCCAGCAGCACTTCGGGCGGCAACCAAGAGACCCAGTACTTC. It translates to CASSTSGGNQETQYF.

This clonotype was found many times. This chain uses TRBV14 with TRBJ1-2; no clear D. CDR3 length: 13 amino acids. V lost 1 base to trimming and J lost 10 bases, with 13 bases between them. Germline V gene sequence: CDR1 SGHDN, CDR2 FVKESK. The CDR3, as DNA: TGTGCCAGCAGCCAAGGCCCCTACCCCCCCTACACCTTC. It codes for CASSQGPYPPYTF.

In its sample, this clonotype was seen many times. V gene TRBV20-1 combines with J gene TRBJ2-5; no definite D call. CDR1 and CDR2 from the germline V gene are DFQATT and SNEGSKA (reference sequence). The V end lost 4 bases, the J end lost 1 base, and 16 bases lay between the germline ends. The CDR3 is 15 amino acids. This chain's CDR3 is CSAIGKRVLQETQYF. The CDR3 DNA reads as TGCAGTGCTATAGGGAAGCGAGTCCTCCAAGAGACCCAGTACTTC.

The sample holds a few counts of this clonotype. The chain carries TRBV6-5 and TRBJ2-7; D tentatively reads TRBD1 or TRBD2 (7 bases each). The V gene lost 4 bases and the J gene lost 12 bases, with 16 bases spanning the gap. The CDR3 is 12 amino acids. Germline V gene data show CDR1 as MNHEY and CDR2 as SVGAGI. The CDR3 loop is CASSLGRGGPYF. The DNA for the CDR3 is TGTGCCAGCAGTTTGGGCAGGGGGGGGCCGTACTTC.

This clonotype was detected ten times or more. The chain has TRBV5-1 and TRBJ2-7; D is tentatively TRBD1 or TRBD2 (5 bases each). The ends were cut back, 4 bases at V and 0 bases at J, with 17 bases in the middle. The CDR3 runs 16 residues. Germline CDR1 and CDR2: SGHRS and YFSETQ. CDR3: CASSAGTQGSSYEQYF. The CDR3 nucleotides are TGCGCCAGCAGCGCCGGGACGCAAGGTAGCTCCTACGAGCAGTACTTC.

This clonotype showed up many times. The chain joins TRBV6-1 to TRBJ1-1; the match to TRBD1 covers 7 bases. V lost 8 bases, J lost 2 bases, and 8 bases stayed unmatched. Germline V gives CDR1 MNHNS, CDR2 SASEGT. This CDR3 region has 14 residues. The CDR3 bases are TGTGCCAGCGGAACAGGGGTTCTAAACACTGAAGCTTTCTTT. It translates to CASGTGVLNTEAFF.

This clonotype occurred many times. The chain joins TRBV20-1 to TRBJ2-6; perhaps TRBD1 as D (5 bases). Trimming cost V 2 bases and J 4 bases, with 15 bases left between them. The CDR3 extends over 16 amino acids. The V gene's germline CDR1 is DFQATT and CDR2 SNEGSKA (reference sequence). The CDR3 DNA is TGCAGTGCTAGACCTGCAATAGGGGTCGGGGCCAACGTCCTGACTTTC. This translates into CSARPAIGVGANVLTF.

The chain is built from TRBV6-5 and TRBJ2-5; D not resolved. Germline V gene sequence: CDR1 MNHEY, CDR2 SVGAGI. This CDR3 is 15 amino acids long. With 4 bases removed from V and 2 bases from J, the gap between germline ends came to 14 bases. Here the CDR3 DNA reads TGTGCCAGCAGTTTATCGGTCCCCCAACAAGAGACCCAGTACTTC. This codes for CASSLSVPQQETQYF.

This clonotype showed up many times. V gene TRBV7-9 combines with J gene TRBJ2-5, with 12 bases fitting TRBD1. Germline CDR1 and CDR2: SEHNR and FQNEAQ (reference sequence). Trimming removed 4 bases from V and 2 bases from J; junction bases left unmatched: 2. The length of the CDR3 is 15 residues. The CDR3 region has the DNA TGTGCCAGCAGCTCGGGACAGGGGGCACAAGAGACCCAGTACTTC. Translation gives CASSSGQGAQETQYF.

Ten or more counts support this clonotype. This chain connects TRBV20-1 to TRBJ1-2; perhaps TRBD1 as D (6 bases). Looked up from germline, CDR1 is DFQATT and CDR2 is SNEGSKA (reference sequence). V was clipped by 3 bases and J by 5 bases, with 16 bases between them. The CDR3 covers 14 residues. CDR3 sequence (DNA): TGCAGTGCTAGGCCCTCGGTAGGGGGTTATGGCTACACCTTC. It yields the protein CSARPSVGGYGYTF.

CDR3: CSAKEGPSEAFF. The CDR3 DNA follows: TGCAGTGCAAAGGAGGGTCCTTCTGAAGCTTTCTTT. V usage is TRBV20-1 and J usage is TRBJ1-1, with D unclear. Germline values: CDR1 DFQATT, CDR2 SNEGSKA (reference sequence). V was cut by 6 bases and J by 6 bases, with 14 bases left in between. This CDR3 is built from 12 residues.

This clonotype was seen repeatedly, ten times or more. The V and J genes are TRBV13 and TRBJ2-4; D perhaps matches TRBD2 (6 bases). Germline assignment: CDR1 PRHDT and CDR2 FYEKMQ (reference sequence). Trimming pared 1 base from V and 3 bases from J, leaving 13 bases between. This CDR3 spans 16 amino acids. The CDR3 DNA is TGTGCCAGCAGCTTAGTCATCCCGGGAGTCAAAAACATTCAGTACTTC. Encoded protein: CASSLVIPGVKNIQYF.

This clonotype came up many times. The chain has TRBV27 and TRBJ2-7; maybe TRBD1 (6 bases). Trimming stripped 6 bases from V and 2 bases from J, with 20 bases between. Germline assignment: CDR1 MNHEY and CDR2 SMNVEV (reference sequence). The CDR3 covers 16 residues. CDR3 DNA sequence: TGTGCCAGCAGGGGTTACATACAGGGAACTCCCTACGAGCAGTACTTC. Its translation is CASRGYIQGTPYEQYF.

The V call is TRBV9, the J call TRBJ2-5; TRBD1 aligns across 10 bases. V trimming: 2 bases; J trimming: 3 bases; junction bases outside the gene matches: 4. The CDR3 extends over 15 amino acids. CDR1 and CDR2 from the germline V gene are SGDLS and YYNGEE. The CDR3 sequence is CASSVSGTGEETQYF. DNA of the CDR3: TGTGCCAGCAGCGTTTCCGGGACAGGGGAAGAGACCCAGTACTTC.

This clonotype was detected ten times or more. The rearrangement uses TRBV29-1 and TRBJ2-7; 8 nucleotides match TRBD1. Trimming took 7 bases from V and 7 from J; bases not matched to a gene: 9. Germline assignment: CDR1 SQVTM and CDR2 ANQGSEA. The length of the CDR3 is 12 residues. CDR3 residues: CSGGQGAREQYF. CDR3 in DNA: TGCAGCGGGGGTCAGGGGGCGCGGGAGCAGTACTTC.

The table lists this clonotype with many counts. The chain couples TRBV12-3 or TRBV12-4 to TRBJ1-2; no clear D. The ends were cut back, 7 bases at V and 4 bases at J, with 16 bases in the middle. The CDR3 is made up of 14 amino acids. CDR3 in DNA: TGTGCCAGCAAGCCCGACCGAATGCTCTATGGCTACACCTTC. Encoded protein: CASKPDRMLYGYTF.

The gene calls are TRBV24-1 and TRBJ2-2; TRBD1 agrees at 12 bases. The CDR3 is 17 amino acids. CDR1 is KGHDR and CDR2 is SFDVKD in the germline V gene. V was pared by 4 bases and J by 7 bases, with 9 bases of the junction left unmatched. The CDR3 reads CATSDPTGQGAIGELFF. CDR3 coding DNA: TGTGCCACCAGTGACCCAACGGGACAGGGGGCTATCGGGGAGCTGTTTTTT.

V usage is TRBV7-2 and J usage is TRBJ2-7; 12 bases match TRBD2. Germline CDR1 SGHTA, CDR2 FQGNSA. This CDR3 comprises 15 residues. Trimming at V came to 5 bases and at J to 7 bases, leaving 9 bases not matched to a gene. CDR3 bases: TGTGCCAGCAGCCACCTAGCGGGAGGGCCGGGGGAGCAGTACTTC. Residues: CASSHLAGGPGEQYF.